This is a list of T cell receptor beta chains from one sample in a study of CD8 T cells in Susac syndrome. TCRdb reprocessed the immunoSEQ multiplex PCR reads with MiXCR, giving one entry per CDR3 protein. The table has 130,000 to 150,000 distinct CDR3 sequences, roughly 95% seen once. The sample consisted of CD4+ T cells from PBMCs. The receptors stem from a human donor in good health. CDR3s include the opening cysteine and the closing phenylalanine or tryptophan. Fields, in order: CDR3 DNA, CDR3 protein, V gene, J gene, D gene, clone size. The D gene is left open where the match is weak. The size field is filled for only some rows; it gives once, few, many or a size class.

CDR3 DNA: TGTGCCAGCAGTTACTCCCCCGGGACAGGGGGCGCATATACGCAGTATTTT; CDR3 protein: CASSYSPGTGGAYTQYF; V gene: TRBV6-5; J gene: TRBJ2-3; D gene: TRBD1; clone size: .
CDR3 DNA: TGTGCCAGCAGCTTGTCAGGGGTTACTGAAGCTTTCTTT; CDR3 protein: CASSLSGVTEAFF; V gene: TRBV5-4; J gene: TRBJ1-1; D gene: .; clone size: .
CDR3 DNA: TGTGCCAGTAGTCCCCTGAAGAGGTCCACAAACACCGGGGAGCTGTTTTTT; CDR3 protein: CASSPLKRSTNTGELFF; V gene: TRBV19; J gene: TRBJ2-2; D gene: .; clone size: .
CDR3 DNA: TGTGCCAGCAGCCAGTACCTGGGACTAGCGGGCCTTAGCTCCTACGAGCAGTACTTC; CDR3 protein: CASSQYLGLAGLSSYEQYF; V gene: TRBV4-2; J gene: TRBJ2-7; D gene: TRBD2; clone size: .
CDR3 DNA: TGCAGTGCTAGAGCAGATAGCAGAAACTACAATGAGCAGTTCTTC; CDR3 protein: CSARADSRNYNEQFF; V gene: TRBV20-1; J gene: TRBJ2-1; D gene: .; clone size: .
CDR3 DNA: TGCAGTGCTAGAGAAGGGGGTTTGAGGACTTTTGCCGGTCAGCCCCAGCATTTT; CDR3 protein: CSAREGGLRTFAGQPQHF; V gene: TRBV20-1; J gene: TRBJ1-5; D gene: .; clone size: .
CDR3 DNA: TGTGCCAGCAGCTTGGGTCCCGGGGGCGAGTTCCCCTACGAGCAGTACTTC; CDR3 protein: CASSLGPGGEFPYEQYF; V gene: TRBV5-6; J gene: TRBJ2-7; D gene: .; clone size: .
CDR3 DNA: TGCGCCAGCAGCTTGGAGGCTAGCTACTCAGATACGCAGTATTTT; CDR3 protein: CASSLEASYSDTQYF; V gene: TRBV5-1; J gene: TRBJ2-3; D gene: .; clone size: once
CDR3 DNA: TGTGCCAGCAGCCAAGGCAGACCAACCTACAATGAGCAGTTCTTC; CDR3 protein: CASSQGRPTYNEQFF; V gene: TRBV3-1; J gene: TRBJ2-1; D gene: .; clone size: .
CDR3 DNA: TGTGCCAGCACCCCGCCCGAACTAGCGGGAGGGTACAATGAGCAGTTCTTC; CDR3 protein: CASTPPELAGGYNEQFF; V gene: TRBV6-1; J gene: TRBJ2-1; D gene: TRBD2; clone size: .
CDR3 DNA: TGTGCCAGCAGCCGCAAGGGGACAGCCCTGAAGAACACTGAAGCTTTCTTT; CDR3 protein: CASSRKGTALKNTEAFF; V gene: TRBV7-9; J gene: TRBJ1-1; D gene: TRBD1; clone size: .
CDR3 DNA: TGCAGTGCTTCGACAGCGCCAGGCGATCAGCCCCAGCATTTT; CDR3 protein: CSASTAPGDQPQHF; V gene: TRBV20-1; J gene: TRBJ1-5; D gene: .; clone size: .
CDR3 DNA: TGTGCCATCAGTGAGCCAGGTGCTTATGAGCAGTTCTTC; CDR3 protein: CAISEPGAYEQFF; V gene: TRBV10-3; J gene: TRBJ2-1; D gene: .; clone size: .
CDR3 DNA: TGTGCCAGCGGGGGAGGGGGACCCTATGGCTACACCTTC; CDR3 protein: CASGGGGPYGYTF; V gene: TRBV28; J gene: TRBJ1-2; D gene: .; clone size: .
CDR3 DNA: TGTGCCAGTAGTACACACAGGGGCATGAACACTGAAGCTTTCTTT; CDR3 protein: CASSTHRGMNTEAFF; V gene: TRBV19; J gene: TRBJ1-1; D gene: TRBD1; clone size: .
CDR3 DNA: TGTGCCAGCACCCCGACTAGCTTTTACGAGCAGTACTTC; CDR3 protein: CASTPTSFYEQYF; V gene: TRBV7-9; J gene: TRBJ2-7; D gene: TRBD2; clone size: .
CDR3 DNA: TGTGCCAGCAAGTCAGCCTACGAGCAGTACTTC; CDR3 protein: CASKSAYEQYF; V gene: TRBV25-1; J gene: TRBJ2-7; D gene: .; clone size: .
CDR3 DNA: TGTGCCAGCAGCTTGGGGGTCGCCGGGGAGCTGTTTTTT; CDR3 protein: CASSLGVAGELFF; V gene: TRBV5-4; J gene: TRBJ2-2; D gene: .; clone size: .
CDR3 DNA: TGTGCCAGCAGCTTAGGACTAGCGGGGGCCTACAATGAGCAGTTCTTC; CDR3 protein: CASSLGLAGAYNEQFF; V gene: TRBV7-8; J gene: TRBJ2-1; D gene: TRBD2; clone size: .
CDR3 DNA: TGTGCCAGCAGTTCCTCAGGGGGCGCGGATCAGCCCCAGCATTTT; CDR3 protein: CASSSSGGADQPQHF; V gene: TRBV27; J gene: TRBJ1-5; D gene: TRBD1; clone size: .
CDR3 DNA: TGTGCCAGCAGTTTGGCCCAAGAGACCCAGTACTTC; CDR3 protein: CASSLAQETQYF; V gene: TRBV2; J gene: TRBJ2-5; D gene: .; clone size: few
CDR3 DNA: TGTGCCACCAGAAGGACGGCCCAGGGCGATGGCTACACCTTC; CDR3 protein: CATRRTAQGDGYTF; V gene: TRBV19; J gene: TRBJ1-2; D gene: .; clone size: .
CDR3 DNA: TGTGCCAGCAGTGAAACACCTATGGGGCATCAGCCCCAGCATTTT; CDR3 protein: CASSETPMGHQPQHF; V gene: TRBV6-1; J gene: TRBJ1-5; D gene: .; clone size: .
CDR3 DNA: TGTGCCATCAGTGAGTCGGGACTAGCGGGAGGAAATGAGCAGTTCTTC; CDR3 protein: CAISESGLAGGNEQFF; V gene: TRBV10-3; J gene: TRBJ2-1; D gene: TRBD2; clone size: once
CDR3 DNA: TGTGCCAGCAGTACTCGGCCCTCCCTCGTCTACACCTTC; CDR3 protein: CASSTRPSLVYTF; V gene: TRBV28; J gene: TRBJ1-2; D gene: .; clone size: .